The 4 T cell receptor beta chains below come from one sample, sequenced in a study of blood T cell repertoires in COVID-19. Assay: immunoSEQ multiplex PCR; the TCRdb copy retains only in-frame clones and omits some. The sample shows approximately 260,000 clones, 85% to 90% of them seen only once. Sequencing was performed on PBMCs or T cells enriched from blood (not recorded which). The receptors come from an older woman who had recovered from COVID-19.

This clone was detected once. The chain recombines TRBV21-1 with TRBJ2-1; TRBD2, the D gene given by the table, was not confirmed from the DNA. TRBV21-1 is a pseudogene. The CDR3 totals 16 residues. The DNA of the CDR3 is TGTGCCAGCAGCAAATTCCAAGCGGGAGGAATGGGTGAGCAGTTCTTC. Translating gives CASSKFQAGGMGEQFF.

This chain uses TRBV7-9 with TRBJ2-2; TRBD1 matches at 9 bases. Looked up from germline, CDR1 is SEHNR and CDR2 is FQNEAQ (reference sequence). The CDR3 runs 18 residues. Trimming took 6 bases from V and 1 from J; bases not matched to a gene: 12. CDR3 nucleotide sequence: TGTGCCAGCAGAGAAAAAACAGGGGGCAAAAGGAACACCGGGGAGCTGTTTTTT. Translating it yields CASREKTGGKRNTGELFF.

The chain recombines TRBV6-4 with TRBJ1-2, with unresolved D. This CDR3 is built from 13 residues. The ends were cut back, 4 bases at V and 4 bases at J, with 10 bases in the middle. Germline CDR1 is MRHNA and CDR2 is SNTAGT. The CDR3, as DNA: TGTGCCAGCAGTGCGGCACCAGGCTATGGCTACACCTTC. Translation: CASSAAPGYGYTF.

CDR3 amino acids: CASSSQGENTGELFF. CDR3 nucleotide sequence: TGTGCCAGCAGCTCCCAGGGGGAAAACACCGGGGAGCTGTTTTTT. The chain employs TRBV7-3 and TRBJ2-2, with 7 bases identical to TRBD1. In germline, CDR1 is SGHTA, CDR2 FQGTGA. V lost 4 bases and J lost 2; bases outside the gene matches: 4. CDR3 length: 15 amino acids.